A single sample gave rise to the 8 T cell receptor beta chains below, sequenced in a study of OX40 agonist ivuxolimab in advanced cancers. Clones were read by immunoSEQ multiplex PCR, and TCRdb kept only the in-frame ones, dropping some. The data show about 44,000 clones, 91% seen once. The sequencing here drew on CD4+ or CD8+ T cells sorted from blood, taken in a trial of the OX40 agonist ivuxolimab. The receptor source for this set is an adult with an advanced solid tumor such as melanoma, head and neck, liver or kidney cancer.

The rearrangement uses TRBV9 and TRBJ2-3; 7 bases match TRBD1. The CDR3 has 17 amino acids. Per germline, CDR1 SGDLS and CDR2 YYNGEE. V dropped 3 bases and J dropped 0; count of bases not matched to a gene: 10. CDR3 coding DNA: TGTGCCAGCAGCGCCAAGGACAGGCGACCTAGCACAGATACGCAGTATTTT. It codes for CASSAKDRRPSTDTQYF. Variable domain in full (rest from reference TRBV9 and TRBJ2-3): DSGVTQTPKHLITATGQRVTLRCSPRSGDLSVYWYQQSLDQGLQFLIQYYNGEERAKGNILERFSAQQFPDLHSELNLSSLELGDSALYFCASSAKDRRPSTDTQYFGPGTRLTVL.

The chain is built from TRBV4-1 and TRBJ2-7; 9 bases map to TRBD1. Trimming removed 3 bases from V and 1 base from J; junction bases left unmatched: 7. The CDR3 has 16 amino acids. CDR1 and CDR2 from the germline V gene are MGHRA and YSYEKL. CDR3 residues: CASSQGGQGFSYEQYF. The DNA for the CDR3 is TGCGCCAGCAGCCAGGGAGGACAGGGGTTTTCCTACGAGCAGTACTTC.

This clone was recorded once. This sequence joins TRBV30 and TRBJ1-4, with 10 nucleotides matching TRBD1. CDR3 length: 11 residues. CDR1 and CDR2 from the germline V gene are GTSNPN and SVGIG (reference sequence). The V gene end was trimmed by 5 bases and the J gene end by 14 bases; junction bases not matched to a gene: 5. The chain's CDR3 is CAWGKGQGLFF. The DNA for the CDR3 is TGTGCCTGGGGGAAGGGACAGGGGCTGTTTTTT. The variable domain in full, completed from reference TRBV30 and TRBJ1-4, reads SQTIHQWPATLVQPVGSPLSLECTVEGTSNPNLYWYRQAAGRGLQLLFYSVGIGQISSEVPQNLSASRPQDRQFILSSKKLLLSDSGFYLCAWGKGQGLFFGSGTQLSVL.

This clone was detected only once. The junction does not match germline at one end; this may be a read error. This chain links TRBV11-2 with TRBJ2-7, with unresolved D. The CDR3 loop spans 13 amino acids. Germline V gives CDR1 SGHAT, CDR2 FQNNGV. The CDR3, as DNA: TGTGCCAGCAGCTTAGCGGCGGCCTACGGGCAGTACTTC. Protein sequence: CASSLAAAYGQYF.

Only one count was recorded for this clone. This rearrangement joins TRBV5-6 to TRBJ1-6, with 8 bases that match TRBD1. Germline lookup yields CDR1 SGHDT and CDR2 YYEEEE. Germline trimming cut 4 bases from V and 7 bases from J; bases unmatched to any gene: 10. The CDR3 contains 16 residues. The CDR3 bases are TGTGCCAGCAGCACGGAGGACAGGGAGATCAATTCACCCCTCCACTTT. Its translation is CASSTEDREINSPLHF.

The chain joins TRBV11-2 to TRBJ2-7; D not certain. Trimming removed 5 bases from V and 3 bases from J, with 17 bases in between. In germline, CDR1 is SGHAT, CDR2 FQNNGV. CDR3 length: 15 residues. The CDR3 DNA follows: TGTGCCAGCAGCCTAACTCGACAAGCGTACTACGAGCAGTACTTC. The encoded protein is CASSLTRQAYYEQYF.

This chain uses TRBV6-1 with TRBJ1-4, with 8 bases matching TRBD1. Per the germline V gene, CDR1 is MNHNS and CDR2 is SASEGT. CDR3 size: 15 residues. Trimming at V came to 4 bases and at J to 5 bases, leaving 6 bases not matched to a gene. The CDR3 loop reads CASSGGRGLNEKLFF. CDR3 coding DNA: TGTGCCAGCAGTGGCGGCAGGGGGCTGAATGAAAAACTGTTTTTT.

The genes are TRBV28 and TRBJ2-5, with a possible D match to TRBD1 (5 bases). Trimming took off 5 bases at V and 2 bases at J, with 15 bases between the two ends. The CDR3 spans 15 residues. The germline gives CDR1 MDHEN, CDR2 SYDVKM. The CDR3 protein is CASSPAKQEQETQYF. The CDR3 coding sequence is TGTGCCAGCAGTCCGGCAAAACAGGAGCAAGAGACCCAGTACTTC.